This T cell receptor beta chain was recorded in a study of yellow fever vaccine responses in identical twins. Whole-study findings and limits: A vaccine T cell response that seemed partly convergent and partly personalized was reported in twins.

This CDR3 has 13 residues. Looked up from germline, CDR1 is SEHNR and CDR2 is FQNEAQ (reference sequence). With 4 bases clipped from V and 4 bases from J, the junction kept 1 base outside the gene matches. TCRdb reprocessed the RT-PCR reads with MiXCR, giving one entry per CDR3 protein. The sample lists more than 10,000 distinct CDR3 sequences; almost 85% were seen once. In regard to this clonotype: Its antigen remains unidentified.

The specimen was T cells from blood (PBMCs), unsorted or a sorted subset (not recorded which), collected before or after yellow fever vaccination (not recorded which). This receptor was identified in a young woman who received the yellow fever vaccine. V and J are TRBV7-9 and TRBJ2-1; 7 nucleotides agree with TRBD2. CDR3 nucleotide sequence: TGTGCCAGCAGCTCAGCGGGGTACAATGAGCAGTTCTTC. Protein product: CASSSAGYNEQFF.